The sequence of this TCR beta chain was determined in a study of neoadjuvant anti-PD-1 for oral cavity cancer. Study context: Patients without progression got a fourth dose around day 43.

Some clones are missing from TCRdb's copy, which holds only in-frame ones; the method was immunoSEQ multiplex PCR. The data contain around 60,000 clones, approximately 79% of them singletons. This CDR3 is built from 15 residues. With 5 bases removed from V and 5 bases from J, the gap between germline ends came to 19 bases. The germline V gene encodes CDR1 SGHKS and CDR2 YYEKEE (reference sequence). The sample consisted of PBMCs, taken before nivolumab (anti-PD-1) treatment. The clonotype comes from a person between 40 and 79 years old with oral cavity squamous cell carcinoma. This chain uses TRBV5-5 with TRBJ1-1; a possible D gene is TRBD1 (6 bases). DNA for the CDR3: TGTGCCAGCAGGTCAGGGGACAAGGTGGGTACTGAAGCTTTCTTT. It encodes CASRSGDKVGTEAFF.